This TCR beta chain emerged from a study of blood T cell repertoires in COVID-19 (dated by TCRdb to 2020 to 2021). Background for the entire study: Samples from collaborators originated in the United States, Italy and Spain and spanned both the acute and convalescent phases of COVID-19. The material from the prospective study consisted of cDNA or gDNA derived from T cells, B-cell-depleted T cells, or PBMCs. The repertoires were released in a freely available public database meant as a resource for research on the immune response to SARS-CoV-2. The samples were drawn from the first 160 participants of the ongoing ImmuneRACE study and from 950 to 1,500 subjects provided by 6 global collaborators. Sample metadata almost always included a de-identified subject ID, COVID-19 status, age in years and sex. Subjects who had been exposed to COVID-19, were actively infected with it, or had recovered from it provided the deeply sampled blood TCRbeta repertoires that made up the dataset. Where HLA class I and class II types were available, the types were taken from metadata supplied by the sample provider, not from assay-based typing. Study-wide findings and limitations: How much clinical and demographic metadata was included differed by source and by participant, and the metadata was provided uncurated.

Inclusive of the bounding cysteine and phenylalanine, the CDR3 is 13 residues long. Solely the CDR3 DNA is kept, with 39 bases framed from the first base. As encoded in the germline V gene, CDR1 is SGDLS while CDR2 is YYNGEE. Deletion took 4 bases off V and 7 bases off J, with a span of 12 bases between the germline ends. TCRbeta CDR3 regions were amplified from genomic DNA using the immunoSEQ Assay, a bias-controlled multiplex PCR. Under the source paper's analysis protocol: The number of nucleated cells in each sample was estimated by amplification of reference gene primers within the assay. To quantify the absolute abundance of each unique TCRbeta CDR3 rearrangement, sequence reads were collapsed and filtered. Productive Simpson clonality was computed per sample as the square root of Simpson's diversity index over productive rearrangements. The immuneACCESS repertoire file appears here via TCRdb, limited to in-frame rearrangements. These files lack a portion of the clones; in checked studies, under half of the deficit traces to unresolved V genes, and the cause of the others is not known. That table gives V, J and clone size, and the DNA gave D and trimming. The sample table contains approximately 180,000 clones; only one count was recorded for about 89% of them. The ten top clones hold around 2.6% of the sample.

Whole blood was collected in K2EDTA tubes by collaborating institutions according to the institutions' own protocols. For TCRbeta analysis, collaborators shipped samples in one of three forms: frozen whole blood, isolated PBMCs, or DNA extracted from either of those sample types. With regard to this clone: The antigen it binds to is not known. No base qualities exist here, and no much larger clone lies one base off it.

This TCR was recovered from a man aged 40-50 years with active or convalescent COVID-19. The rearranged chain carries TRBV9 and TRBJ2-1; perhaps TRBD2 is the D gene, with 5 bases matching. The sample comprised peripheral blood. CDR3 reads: CASSPSTGNEQFF. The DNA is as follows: TGTGCCAGCAGCCCGTCCACGGGGAATGAGCAGTTCTTC.